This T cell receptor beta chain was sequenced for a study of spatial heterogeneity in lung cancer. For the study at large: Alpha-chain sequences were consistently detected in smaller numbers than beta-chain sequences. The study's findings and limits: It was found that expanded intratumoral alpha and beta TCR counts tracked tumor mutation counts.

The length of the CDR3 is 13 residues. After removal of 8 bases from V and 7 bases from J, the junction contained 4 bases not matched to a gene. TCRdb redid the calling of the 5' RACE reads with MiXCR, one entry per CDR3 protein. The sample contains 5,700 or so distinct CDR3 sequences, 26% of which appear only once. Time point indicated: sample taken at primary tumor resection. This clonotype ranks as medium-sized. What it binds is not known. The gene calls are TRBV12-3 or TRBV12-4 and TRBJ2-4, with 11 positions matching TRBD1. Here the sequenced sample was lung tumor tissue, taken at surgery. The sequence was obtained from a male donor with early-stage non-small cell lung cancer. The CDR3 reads CASSRDRGNIQYF. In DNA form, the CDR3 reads TGTGCCAGCTCAAGGGACAGGGGGAACATTCAGTACTTC.